This T cell receptor beta chain was obtained from a study of blood T cells in healthy people across ages. Study-wide results and limits: A roughly linear fall in TCR beta diversity per million T cells was seen with increasing age. A strong correlation was seen between TCR beta diversity and naive T cell percentage.

Primers used in a second PCR of about 7 to 12 cycles were a sample-barcoded 5' primer and a J-beta primer mix. Each CDR3 protein gets one entry after TCRdb re-called the 5' RACE reads with MiXCR. The profile covers 1.6 million or so distinct CDR3 sequences, with roughly a third appearing a single time and 11% taken by the ten largest. Healthy individuals of Caucasian origin from Russia, aged roughly 6 to 90, served as donors. No fewer than 7 million PBMCs went into each sample. Details on this clonotype: Antigen unknown.

The TCR comes from a woman in her thirties in good health. The specimen sequenced was blood.

As DNA, the CDR3 is TGTGCCAGCAGTTCGGCGGCGGAGAATGAAAAACTGTTTTTT. Residues: CASSSAAENEKLFF. This chain uses TRBV6-5 with TRBJ1-4; no clear D. The CDR3 runs 14 residues. Deletions cut 4 bases from V and 5 bases from J, with 11 bases between. Germline CDR1 and CDR2: MNHEY and SVGAGI.